This TCR beta chain was recorded in a study of T cell repertoires in cytomegalovirus infection (dated by TCRdb to the late 2010s). Looking at the study overall: Donor HLA type was relevant to the analysis, because carriage of CMV infection together with the matching HLA type was indicated by public TCR beta signatures. Points the paper makes about the study in general: The ex vivo response was dominated by HLA-C-restricted CMV-specific TCR beta clonotypes, which also provided the single most frequent clonotype in two of eight donors. In both this cohort and an independent cohort of 350 to 400 donors, the cumulative frequency of public TCR beta family members distinguished carriers of CMV infection plus the relevant HLA type.

The sequencer was an Illumina HiSeq 1500. Using fastp trimming at Q25 and MiXCR clonotype assembly, TCRdb reanalyzed the public sequencing data and kept in-frame beta chains. For every CDR3 protein sequence, its rows merge into one entry that carries the most common genes and DNA. A total of some 280,000 distinct CDR3 sequences appear in this sample, approximately 13% of them only once. The ten largest clones represent around 8.7% of the sample. Trimming leaves V shorter by 3 bases and J shorter by 1 base, with the junction holding 13 bases beyond the gene matches. The CDR3 goes from the cysteine to the phenylalanine over 19 residues. Just CDR3 DNA is preserved here, 57 bases in frame from base 1. From a lookup of the germline V gene (reference sequence), CDR1 and CDR2 are MNHEY and SMNVEV. This clonotype showed up many times. There is no known antigen for this receptor. The input lacks base qualities; no much larger clone sits a single base away.

The chain is made from TRBV27 and TRBJ1-4, and 8 junction bases match TRBD1. This TCR came from a human donor in good health (CMV status not recorded). Some clones in this sample may be carry-over from other donors' samples. Sequenced: PBMCs. The sequenced DNA: TGTGCCAGCAGTTTTCGTCAGGGGGCTTCGGGTTTAACTAATGAAAAACTGTTTTTT. Translated, this is CASSFRQGASGLTNEKLFF.